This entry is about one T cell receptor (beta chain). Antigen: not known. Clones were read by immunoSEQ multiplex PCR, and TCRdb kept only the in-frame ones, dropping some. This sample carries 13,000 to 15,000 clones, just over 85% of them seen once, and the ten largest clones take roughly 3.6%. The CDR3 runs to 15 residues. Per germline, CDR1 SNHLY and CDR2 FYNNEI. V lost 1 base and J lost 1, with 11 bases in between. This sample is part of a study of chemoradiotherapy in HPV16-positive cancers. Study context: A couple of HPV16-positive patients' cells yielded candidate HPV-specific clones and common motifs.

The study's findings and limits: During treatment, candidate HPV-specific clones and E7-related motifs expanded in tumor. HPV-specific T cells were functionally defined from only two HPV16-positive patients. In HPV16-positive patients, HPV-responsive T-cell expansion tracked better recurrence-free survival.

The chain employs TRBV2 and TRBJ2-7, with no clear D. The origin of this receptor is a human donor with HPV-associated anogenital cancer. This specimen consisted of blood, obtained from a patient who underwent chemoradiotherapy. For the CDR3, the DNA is TGTGCCAGCAGTGAAGGAATAGGCAGATCCTACGAGCAGTACTTC. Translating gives CASSEGIGRSYEQYF.